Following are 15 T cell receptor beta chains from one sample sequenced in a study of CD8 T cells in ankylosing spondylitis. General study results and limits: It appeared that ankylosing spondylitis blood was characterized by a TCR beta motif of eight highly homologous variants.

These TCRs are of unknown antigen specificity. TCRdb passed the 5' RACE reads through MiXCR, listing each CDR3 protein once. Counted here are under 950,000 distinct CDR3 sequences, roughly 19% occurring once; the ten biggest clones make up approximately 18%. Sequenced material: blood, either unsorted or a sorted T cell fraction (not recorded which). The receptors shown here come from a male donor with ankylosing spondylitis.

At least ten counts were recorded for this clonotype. The CDR3 loop reads CASSHISRGEQFF. In DNA form, the CDR3 reads TGCGCCAGCAGCCACATCTCAAGGGGTGAGCAGTTCTTC. The rearrangement uses TRBV4-1 and TRBJ2-1; a possible D gene is TRBD1 (5 bases). CDR3 size: 13 residues. Trimming removed 3 bases at V and 9 bases at J, with 12 bases between. Germline assignment: CDR1 MGHRA and CDR2 YSYEKL.

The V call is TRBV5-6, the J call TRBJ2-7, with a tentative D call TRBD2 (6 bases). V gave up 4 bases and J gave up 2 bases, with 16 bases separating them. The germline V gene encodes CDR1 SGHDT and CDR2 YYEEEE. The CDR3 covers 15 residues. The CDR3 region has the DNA TGTGCCAGCAGCAGTTTGCGGGGCTTACCCTACGAGCAGTACTTC. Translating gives CASSSLRGLPYEQYF.

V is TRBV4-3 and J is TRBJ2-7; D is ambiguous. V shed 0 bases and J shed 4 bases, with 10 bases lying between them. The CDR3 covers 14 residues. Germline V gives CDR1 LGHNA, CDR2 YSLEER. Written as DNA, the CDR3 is TGCGCCAGCAGCCAAGATTCATCTCATTACGAGCAGTACTTC. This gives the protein CASSQDSSHYEQYF.

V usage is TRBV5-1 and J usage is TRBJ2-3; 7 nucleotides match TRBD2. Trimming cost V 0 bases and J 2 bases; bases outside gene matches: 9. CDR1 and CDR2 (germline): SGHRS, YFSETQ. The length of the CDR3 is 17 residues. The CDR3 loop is CASSLGLRGGVTDTQYF. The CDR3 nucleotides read TGCGCCAGCAGCTTGGGACTACGGGGAGGGGTCACAGATACGCAGTATTTT.

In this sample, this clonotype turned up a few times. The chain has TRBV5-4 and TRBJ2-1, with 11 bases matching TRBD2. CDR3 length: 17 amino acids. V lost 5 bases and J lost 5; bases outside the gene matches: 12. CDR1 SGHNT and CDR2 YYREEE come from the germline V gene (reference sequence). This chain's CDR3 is CASSPLGFSGRDNEQFF. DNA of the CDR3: TGTGCCAGCAGTCCTTTGGGGTTTAGCGGGAGGGACAATGAGCAGTTCTTC.

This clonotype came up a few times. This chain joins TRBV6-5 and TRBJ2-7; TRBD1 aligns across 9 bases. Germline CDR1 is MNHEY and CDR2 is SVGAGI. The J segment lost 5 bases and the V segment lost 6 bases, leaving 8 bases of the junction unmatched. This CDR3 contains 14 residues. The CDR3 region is CASRTDRGTDEQYF. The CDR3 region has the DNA TGTGCCAGCAGAACGGACAGGGGTACCGACGAGCAGTACTTC.

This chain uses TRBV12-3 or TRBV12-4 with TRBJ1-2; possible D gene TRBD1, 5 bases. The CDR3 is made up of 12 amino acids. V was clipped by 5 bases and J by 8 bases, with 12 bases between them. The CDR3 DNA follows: TGTGCCAGCAGTAACCCCCAGGGAGGCTACACCTTC. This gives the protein CASSNPQGGYTF.

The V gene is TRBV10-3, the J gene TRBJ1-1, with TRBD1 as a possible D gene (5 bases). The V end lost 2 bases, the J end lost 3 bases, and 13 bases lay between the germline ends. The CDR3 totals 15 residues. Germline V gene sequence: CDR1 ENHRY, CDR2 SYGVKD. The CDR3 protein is CAISEPQGGDTEAFF. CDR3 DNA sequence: TGTGCCATCAGTGAGCCCCAGGGAGGGGACACTGAAGCTTTCTTT.

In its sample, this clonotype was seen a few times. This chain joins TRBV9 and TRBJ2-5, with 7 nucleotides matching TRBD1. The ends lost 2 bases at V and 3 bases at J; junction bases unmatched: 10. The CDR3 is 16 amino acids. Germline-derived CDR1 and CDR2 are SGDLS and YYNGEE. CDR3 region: CASSVTGAKGEETQYF. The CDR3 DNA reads TGTGCCAGCAGCGTTACAGGGGCAAAGGGGGAAGAGACCCAGTACTTC.

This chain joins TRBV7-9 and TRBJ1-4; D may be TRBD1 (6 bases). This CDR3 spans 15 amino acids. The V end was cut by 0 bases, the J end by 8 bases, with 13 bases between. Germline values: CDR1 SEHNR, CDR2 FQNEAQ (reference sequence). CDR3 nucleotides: TGTGCCAGCAGCTTAGCGGGGGCCGGGACAGAAAAACTGTTTTTT. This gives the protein CASSLAGAGTEKLFF.

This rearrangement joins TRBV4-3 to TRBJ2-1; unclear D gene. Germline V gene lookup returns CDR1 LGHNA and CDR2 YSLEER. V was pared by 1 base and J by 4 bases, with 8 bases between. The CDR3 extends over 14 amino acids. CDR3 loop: CASSQGLGYNEQFF. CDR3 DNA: TGCGCCAGCAGCCAAGGGCTTGGGTACAATGAGCAGTTCTTC.

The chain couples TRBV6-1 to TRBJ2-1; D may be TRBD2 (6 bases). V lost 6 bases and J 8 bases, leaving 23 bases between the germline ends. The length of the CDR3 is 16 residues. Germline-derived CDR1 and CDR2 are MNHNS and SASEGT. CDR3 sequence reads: CASRPEGTGAWDEQFF. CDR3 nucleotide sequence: TGTGCCAGCAGACCCGAGGGAACGGGAGCATGGGATGAGCAGTTCTTC.

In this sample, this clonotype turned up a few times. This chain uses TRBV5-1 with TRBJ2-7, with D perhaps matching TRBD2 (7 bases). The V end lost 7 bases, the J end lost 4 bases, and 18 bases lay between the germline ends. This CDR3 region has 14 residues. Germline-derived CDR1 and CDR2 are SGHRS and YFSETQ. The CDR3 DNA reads TGCGCCAGCGACGAAGGGGGGGCCTTGTACGAGCAGTACTTC. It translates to CASDEGGALYEQYF.

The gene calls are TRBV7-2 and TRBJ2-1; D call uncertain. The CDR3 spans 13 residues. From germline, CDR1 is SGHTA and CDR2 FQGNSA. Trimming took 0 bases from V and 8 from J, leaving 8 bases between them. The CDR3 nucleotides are TGTGCCAGCAGCTTAGCGTATCGGGATGAGCAGTTCTTC. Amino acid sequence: CASSLAYRDEQFF.

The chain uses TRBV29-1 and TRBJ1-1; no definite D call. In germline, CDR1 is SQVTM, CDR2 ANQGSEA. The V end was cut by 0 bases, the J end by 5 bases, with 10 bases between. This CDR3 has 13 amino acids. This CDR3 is CSVEETETTEAFF. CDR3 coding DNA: TGCAGCGTTGAAGAAACGGAAACAACTGAAGCTTTCTTT.